This T cell receptor (beta chain) was sequenced during a study of T cell repertoires in cytomegalovirus infection. The junction had 9 bases not matched to a gene; V was cut back by 3 bases and J by 6 bases. The CDR3 contains 14 residues. Germline V CDR1 and CDR2: DFQATT, SNEGSKA (reference sequence). From the reads, TCRdb called clonotypes with MiXCR, one entry per CDR3 protein. Of around 550,000 distinct CDR3 sequences listed, about 30% are singletons. The genes are TRBV20-1 and TRBJ2-3; 7 bases map to TRBD2. This receptor was obtained from a human donor in good health (CMV status not recorded). Some clones in this sample may be carry-over from other donors' samples. What was sequenced was PBMCs. The CDR3 loop is CSARTPGGGDTQYF. The CDR3 DNA reads TGCAGTGCTAGGACTCCGGGAGGAGGGGATACGCAGTATTTT.